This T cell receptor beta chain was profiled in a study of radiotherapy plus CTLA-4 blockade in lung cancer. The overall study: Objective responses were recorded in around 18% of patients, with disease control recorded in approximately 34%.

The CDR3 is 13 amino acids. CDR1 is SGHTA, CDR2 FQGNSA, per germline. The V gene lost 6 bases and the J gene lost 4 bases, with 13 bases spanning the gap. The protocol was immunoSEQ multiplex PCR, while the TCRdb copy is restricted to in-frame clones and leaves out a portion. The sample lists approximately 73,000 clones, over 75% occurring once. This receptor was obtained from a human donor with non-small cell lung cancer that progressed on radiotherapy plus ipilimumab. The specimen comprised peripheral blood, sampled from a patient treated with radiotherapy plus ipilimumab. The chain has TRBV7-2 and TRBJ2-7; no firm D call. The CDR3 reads CASRARLAYEQYF. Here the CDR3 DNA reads TGTGCCAGCAGAGCTAGACTGGCGTACGAGCAGTACTTC. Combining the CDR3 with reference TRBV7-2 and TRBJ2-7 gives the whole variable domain GAGVSQSPSNKVTEKGKDVELRCDPISGHTALYWYRQSLGQGLEFLIYFQGNSAPDKSGLPSDRFSAERTGGSVSTLTIQRTQQEDSAVYLCASRARLAYEQYFGPGTRLTVT.